Listed here are 26 T cell receptor beta chains from one sample, sequenced in a study of blood T cell repertoires in COVID-19. Sequencing used immunoSEQ multiplex PCR; TCRdb keeps in-frame clones, though not all of them. The sample has about 35,000 clones, 70% to 90% seen once. Sequencing was done on a sample of peripheral blood. The origin of the receptors is a human donor in a cohort sampled during active COVID-19.

In its sample, this clone was seen once. This chain connects TRBV11-2 to TRBJ2-1; no clear D gene. With 1 base removed from V and 5 bases from J, the gap between germline ends came to 3 bases. Germline-derived CDR1 and CDR2 are SGHAT and FQNNGV. This CDR3 contains 12 residues. The DNA of the CDR3 is TGTGCCAGCAGCTTAGTAGACAATGAGCAGTTCTTC. This encodes CASSLVDNEQFF.

This chain connects TRBV7-2 to TRBJ2-7; D is unclear. Germline CDR1 reads SGHTA; CDR2 reads FQGNSA. This CDR3 comprises 13 residues. With 6 bases removed from V and 4 bases from J, the gap between germline ends came to 13 bases. The CDR3 sequence: CASRIAVSYEQYF. The CDR3 nucleotides are TGTGCCAGCAGAATAGCCGTCTCGTACGAGCAGTACTTC.

The gene calls are TRBV24-1 and TRBJ2-5, with TRBD1 matching 8 bases. The CDR3 is made up of 17 amino acids. Trimming took 0 bases from V and 4 from J; bases not matched to a gene: 9. The germline CDR1 and CDR2 sequences are KGHDR and SFDVKD. The CDR3 protein is CATSDLPYRGSTETQYF. The CDR3 coding sequence is TGTGCCACCAGTGATTTGCCCTACAGGGGGAGCACAGAGACCCAGTACTTC.

The CDR3: CASSSRASYEQYF. CDR3 DNA sequence: TGTGCCAGCAGCTCCAGGGCATCGTATGAGCAGTACTTC. The V gene is TRBV7-8, the J gene TRBJ2-7; TRBD1 might be the D (5 bases). V lost 4 bases, J lost 7 bases, and 14 bases lay in between. CDR1 and CDR2 from the germline V gene are SGHVS and FQNEAQ. This CDR3 is 13 amino acids long. The whole variable domain, filled in from reference TRBV7-8 and TRBJ2-7, reads GAGVSQSPRYKVAKRGQDVALRCDPISGHVSLFWYQQALGQGPEFLTYFQNEAQLDKSGLPSDRFFAERPEGSVSTLKIQRTQQEDSAVYLCASSSRASYEQYFGPGTRLTVT.

The chain carries TRBV28 and TRBJ1-2; 7 bases fit TRBD1. Germline V gene sequence: CDR1 MDHEN, CDR2 SYDVKM. V was pared by 4 bases and J by 4 bases, with 12 bases of the junction left unmatched. This CDR3 spans 16 amino acids. The CDR3 is CASSSPSSGTAYGYTF. The CDR3 DNA follows: TGTGCCAGCAGTTCCCCGAGTTCTGGGACAGCCTATGGCTACACCTTC.

This rearrangement joins TRBV3-1 (or the pseudogene TRBV3-2) to TRBJ2-7; TRBD2 agrees at 7 bases. Germline lookup yields CDR1 LGHDT and CDR2 YNNKEL (reference sequence). V shed 2 bases, J shed 2 bases, and the junction held 6 bases outside the gene matches. The CDR3 runs 15 residues. CDR3 in DNA: TGTGCCAGCAGCCAATGGGGCGGGGGTGCCTACGAGCAGTACTTC. This codes for CASSQWGGGAYEQYF.

The V gene is TRBV5-1, the J gene TRBJ2-4, with 9 nucleotides matching TRBD1. V lost 4 bases to trimming and J lost 0 bases; unmatched junction nucleotides: 14. This CDR3 contains 19 residues. Germline V gives CDR1 SGHRS, CDR2 YFSETQ. CDR3 in amino acids: CASSDPPGTGKVAKNIQYF. CDR3 DNA sequence: TGCGCCAGCAGCGATCCCCCCGGGACAGGGAAAGTAGCCAAAAACATTCAGTACTTC.

CDR3 in amino acids: CSASYTDTQYF. Here the CDR3 DNA reads TGCAGTGCTAGCTACACAGATACGCAGTATTTT. The V call is TRBV20-1, the J call TRBJ2-3; unclear D gene. Germline-derived CDR1 and CDR2 are DFQATT and SNEGSKA (reference sequence). Trimming pared 3 bases from V and 2 bases from J, leaving 3 bases between. This CDR3 comprises 11 residues.

The gene calls are TRBV7-9 and TRBJ2-7, with D perhaps matching TRBD1 (6 bases). This CDR3 has 13 amino acids. V gave up 5 bases and J gave up 7 bases, with 15 bases separating them. Germline CDR1 reads SEHNR; CDR2 reads FQNEAQ (reference sequence). The CDR3 loop reads CASSPGRQGEQYF. DNA of the CDR3: TGTGCCAGCAGCCCAGGACGTCAGGGGGAGCAGTACTTC.

This chain links TRBV4-1 with TRBJ2-7; D is perhaps TRBD2 (6 bases). V shed 5 bases and J shed 4 bases, with 12 bases lying between them. CDR3 length: 13 residues. In germline, CDR1 is MGHRA, CDR2 YSYEKL. The CDR3 sequence: CASSSAGRYEQYF. CDR3 in DNA: TGCGCCAGCAGCTCCGCAGGGAGGTACGAGCAGTACTTC.

The gene calls are TRBV27 and TRBJ1-2; TRBD1 agrees at 10 bases. The CDR3 consists of 14 residues. The V gene end was trimmed by 8 bases and the J gene end by 7 bases; junction bases not matched to a gene: 10. CDR1 MNHEY and CDR2 SMNVEV come from the germline V gene (reference sequence). This CDR3 reads CASGRDRGFGGYTF. The CDR3 DNA is TGTGCCAGCGGCCGGGACAGGGGCTTCGGTGGCTACACCTTC.

V and J are TRBV5-1 and TRBJ2-5; D is possibly TRBD1 (6 bases). Trimming removed 4 bases from V and 3 bases from J, with 13 bases in between. Germline assignment: CDR1 SGHRS and CDR2 YFSETQ. This CDR3 has 14 residues. Written as DNA, the CDR3 is TGCGCCAGCAGCCCCTGGCCAGGGGAAGAGACCCAGTACTTC. This gives the protein CASSPWPGEETQYF.

The rearrangement joins TRBV28 to TRBJ1-1; D remains unclear. CDR1 is MDHEN, CDR2 SYDVKM, per germline. V was cut by 5 bases and J by 0 bases, with 10 bases left in between. The CDR3 spans 14 residues. The CDR3 DNA reads as TGTGCCAGCAGTGCCCACAGTATGAACACTGAAGCTTTCTTT. Translating gives CASSAHSMNTEAFF.

The chain combines TRBV7-6 with TRBJ1-2; 7 bases agree with TRBD1. The CDR3 is made up of 16 amino acids. Looked up from germline, CDR1 is SGHVS and CDR2 is FNYEAQ. J was trimmed by 1 base and V by 1 base; bases with no gene match: 6. The CDR3 is CASSLDRGGLNYGYTF. The CDR3 DNA reads TGTGCCAGCAGCTTAGACAGGGGCGGCCTTAACTATGGCTACACCTTC.

The rearrangement links TRBV28 to TRBJ2-6; 8 bases line up with TRBD1. The CDR3 is 19 residues long. Germline lookup yields CDR1 MDHEN and CDR2 SYDVKM. V gave up 1 base and J gave up 0 bases; unmatched junction bases: 8. The CDR3 here is CASSLSGQGAASGANVLTF. The DNA of the CDR3 is TGTGCCAGCAGTTTATCAGGGCAGGGGGCCGCCTCTGGGGCCAACGTCCTGACTTTC.

This clone was detected only once. The chain carries TRBV5-6 and TRBJ1-4; D gene uncertain. CDR1 is SGHDT, CDR2 YYEEEE, per germline. V gave up 2 bases and J gave up 8 bases, with 10 bases separating them. The CDR3 consists of 13 residues. CDR3 region: CASSLTTTEKLFF. The DNA for the CDR3 is TGTGCCAGCAGCTTAACGACAACCGAAAAACTGTTTTTT.

The J gene is TRBJ2-5, the V gene TRBV6-1; 11 bases map to TRBD2. CDR3 length: 17 amino acids. From germline, CDR1 is MNHNS and CDR2 SASEGT. V was pared by 2 bases and J by 2 bases, with 7 bases of the junction left unmatched. The CDR3 loop is CASSELAGGLGQETQYF. The CDR3 DNA reads as TGTGCCAGCAGTGAACTAGCGGGGGGCCTGGGACAAGAGACCCAGTACTTC.

Written as DNA, the CDR3 is TGTGCCAGCTCACCTCCAGGGGGTTTACACTACGAGCAGTACTTC. Amino acid sequence: CASSPPGGLHYEQYF. The V gene is TRBV18, the J gene TRBJ2-7, with TRBD1 matching 7 bases. The length of the CDR3 is 15 residues. CDR1 and CDR2 from the germline V gene are KGHSH and LQKENI. The ends lost 3 bases at V and 3 bases at J; junction bases unmatched: 8.

The chain combines TRBV5-1 with TRBJ1-2; 8 bases align to TRBD1. The ends lost 3 bases at V and 9 bases at J; junction bases unmatched: 10. Germline-derived CDR1 and CDR2 are SGHRS and YFSETQ. The CDR3 loop spans 14 amino acids. The CDR3 spells CASSWGQATRSYTF. CDR3 nucleotides: TGCGCCAGCAGCTGGGGACAGGCCACTAGGAGCTACACCTTC. The full variable domain, in which reference TRBV5-1 and TRBJ1-2 provide the parts outside the CDR3, is KAGVTQTPRYLIKTRGQQVTLSCSPISGHRSVSWYQQTPGQGLQFLFEYFSETQRNKGNFPGRFSGRQFSNSRSEMNVSTLELGDSALYLCASSWGQATRSYTFGSGTRLTVV.

V and J are TRBV7-2 and TRBJ2-1, with D possibly TRBD1 on 5 matching bases. This CDR3 contains 13 residues. From germline, CDR1 is SGHTA and CDR2 FQGNSA. V lost 3 bases to trimming and J lost 6 bases, with 9 bases between them. DNA for the CDR3: TGTGCCAGCAGCTTCTCAGGGATCAATGAGCAGTTCTTC. Protein product: CASSFSGINEQFF.

V gene TRBV4-3 combines with J gene TRBJ2-2; TRBD2 matches 14 bases. Germline CDR1 reads LGHNA; CDR2 reads YSLEER. The CDR3 loop spans 18 amino acids. The J segment lost 6 bases and the V segment lost 1 base, leaving 7 bases of the junction unmatched. The CDR3 protein is CASSQATSGGASAGELFF. The CDR3 DNA sequence: TGCGCCAGCAGCCAAGCGACTAGCGGGGGGGCCTCGGCCGGGGAGCTGTTTTTT.

The rearrangement joins TRBV20-1 to TRBJ1-2; possible D gene TRBD1, 5 bases. The CDR3 is made up of 13 amino acids. Trimming left V 3 bases short and J 2 bases short, with 10 bases between. Germline V gene sequence: CDR1 DFQATT, CDR2 SNEGSKA (reference sequence). CDR3 DNA: TGCAGTGCTAGTTATCAGGGAAACTATGGCTACACCTTC. It translates to CSASYQGNYGYTF.

The rearrangement joins TRBV29-1 to TRBJ2-5; 7 bases are shared with TRBD2. Germline CDR1 and CDR2: SQVTM and ANQGSEA. The V segment lost 4 bases and the J segment 1 base; nucleotides outside the gene matches: 3. This CDR3 comprises 13 residues. The CDR3 is CSVGPSGQETQYF. The CDR3 coding sequence is TGCAGCGTTGGCCCTAGCGGCCAAGAGACCCAGTACTTC.

The chain couples TRBV6-5 to TRBJ1-1; D not resolved. In germline, CDR1 is MNHEY, CDR2 SVGAGI. V was trimmed by 6 bases and J by 5 bases, leaving 16 bases between them. The CDR3 length is 14 residues. For the CDR3, the DNA is TGTGCCAGCAGCCCCGGAGGGTCGCGGACTGAAGCTTTCTTT. It codes for CASSPGGSRTEAFF.

The V call is TRBV5-1, the J call TRBJ2-7; 9 nucleotides line up with TRBD1. Germline V gene sequence: CDR1 SGHRS, CDR2 YFSETQ. V lost 4 bases, J lost 6 bases, and 8 bases stayed unmatched. This CDR3 spans 14 amino acids. The CDR3 is CASSPRTGDGEQYF. The CDR3 DNA sequence: TGCGCCAGCAGCCCGAGGACAGGGGATGGCGAGCAGTACTTC.

The chain recombines TRBV2 with TRBJ1-3; D perhaps matches TRBD1 (5 bases). The CDR3 length is 15 residues. Germline CDR1 SNHLY, CDR2 FYNNEI. Deletions cut 6 bases from V and 0 bases from J, with 12 bases between. CDR3 in DNA: TGTGCCAGCAGGGCACAGGCCCCCTCTGGAAACACCATATATTTT. Encoded protein: CASRAQAPSGNTIYF.